This T cell receptor (beta chain) comes out of a study of blood T cells in healthy people across ages. Next came a second PCR, run for roughly 7 to 12 cycles, which used a sample-barcoded 5' primer along with a J-beta primer mix. TCRdb re-called the 5' RACE reads through MiXCR, storing one row per CDR3 protein. The sample consists of almost 1 million distinct CDR3 sequences, approximately 50% of them appearing once. The CDR3 is 14 amino acids. The germline V gene has CDR1 MDHEN and CDR2 SYDVKM. Trimming shortened V by 5 bases and J by 2 bases, and 12 bases separated the two germline ends. They isolated at least 6 million PBMCs from each sample.

The V gene is TRBV28, the J gene TRBJ1-2, with D maybe TRBD1 (6 bases). Source material: blood. This clonotype was obtained from a woman aged 60-75 years in good health. The CDR3 protein is CASSRGGTNYGYTF. The CDR3 DNA follows: TGTGCCAGCAGTCGAGGGGGGACAAACTATGGCTACACCTTC.